The 17 T cell receptor beta chains reported below all come from one sample, sequenced in a study of cytomegalovirus exposure and HLA in healthy donors. The PCR contained 60 Vbeta and 13 Jbeta primers. Using immunoSEQ multiplex PCR, the repertoire was profiled, and TCRdb retains in-frame clones only, with some absent. The data hold more than 95,000 clones, with around 74% observed a single time. What was sequenced was PBMCs. These receptors all come from a woman aged 18-29 years in good health and CMV-seronegative.

CDR3 sequence: CAISESNTGVRYF. The CDR3 coding sequence is TGTGCCATCAGTGAGTCGAATACAGGTGTCCGATACTTC. The rearrangement uses TRBV10-3 and TRBJ2-7; D possibly corresponds to TRBD1 (5 bases). The CDR3 contains 13 residues. Germline CDR1 is ENHRY and CDR2 is SYGVKD. Trimming took off 0 bases at V and 13 bases at J, with 16 bases between the two ends.

V usage is TRBV5-8 and J usage is TRBJ2-6; D ambiguous. CDR1 and CDR2 from the germline V gene are SGHTS and YDEGEE. The V and J ends lost 4 bases and 0 bases respectively, with 14 bases between them. The CDR3 length is 17 residues. The CDR3 sequence: CASSLPVGVSGANVLTF. The DNA for the CDR3 is TGTGCCAGCAGCCTCCCTGTGGGCGTCTCTGGGGCCAACGTCCTGACTTTC.

The chain employs TRBV7-9 and TRBJ1-1; maybe TRBD1 (6 bases). CDR1 SEHNR and CDR2 FQNEAQ come from the germline V gene (reference sequence). The CDR3 runs 13 residues. Trimming removed 1 base from V and 4 bases from J, with 7 bases in between. The CDR3 reads CASSLVQGTEAFF. In DNA form, the CDR3 reads TGTGCCAGCAGCTTAGTACAGGGCACTGAAGCTTTCTTT.

The chain carries TRBV28 and TRBJ2-3, with D maybe TRBD1 (6 bases). Trimming left V 5 bases short and J 5 bases short, with 11 bases between. This CDR3 contains 13 residues. Per the germline V gene, CDR1 is MDHEN and CDR2 is SYDVKM. DNA of the CDR3: TGTGCCAGCAGTACTACACAGGGAGATACGCAGTATTTT. It encodes CASSTTQGDTQYF.

CDR3 sequence (DNA): TGCAGTGCCCAGGCCTATGAAGCTTTCTTT. Translating it yields CSAQAYEAFF. The chain links TRBV20-1 to TRBJ1-1; D is uncertain. The V gene's germline CDR1 is DFQATT and CDR2 SNEGSKA (reference sequence). V lost 6 bases, J lost 7 bases, and 9 bases lay in between. This CDR3 region has 10 residues.

This clone came up a few times. The CDR3 sequence is CASSLFRNVRNSPLHF. The DNA for the CDR3 is TGTGCCAGCAGTTTATTCAGGAATGTGCGTAATTCACCCCTCCACTTT. This rearrangement joins TRBV28 to TRBJ1-6; D not resolved. V was clipped by 1 base and J by 6 bases, with 13 bases between them. Germline loops: CDR1 MDHEN, CDR2 SYDVKM. This CDR3 is 16 amino acids long.

This clone was detected once. The chain combines TRBV29-1 with TRBJ2-2, with D perhaps matching TRBD2 (6 bases). Trimming stripped 6 bases from V and 0 bases from J, with 8 bases between. The CDR3 contains 13 residues. From germline, CDR1 is SQVTM and CDR2 ANQGSEA. CDR3 nucleotides: TGCAGCGTCCGGACTACGAACACCGGGGAGCTGTTTTTT. Residues: CSVRTTNTGELFF.

The V and J genes are TRBV7-9 and TRBJ2-7; D gene uncertain. V was shortened by 0 bases and J by 1 base, with 4 bases between the two germline ends. CDR3 length equals 13 residues. Looked up from germline, CDR1 is SEHNR and CDR2 is FQNEAQ (reference sequence). CDR3: CASSLAESYEQYF. The CDR3 bases are TGTGCCAGCAGCTTAGCGGAGTCCTACGAGCAGTACTTC.

The chain carries TRBV30 and TRBJ1-1; 7 nucleotides agree with TRBD1. The CDR3 consists of 14 residues. The germline gives CDR1 GTSNPN, CDR2 SVGIG (reference sequence). V shed 5 bases and J 4 bases; nucleotides not matched to a gene: 10. CDR3 amino acids: CAWDRAVLSTEAFF. The CDR3 nucleotides read TGTGCCTGGGACAGGGCGGTCTTGAGCACTGAAGCTTTCTTT.

V is TRBV2 and J is TRBJ1-3, with 9 bases matching TRBD1. V lost 4 bases to trimming and J lost 8 bases; unmatched junction nucleotides: 3. CDR3 size: 13 residues. Germline CDR1 SNHLY, CDR2 FYNNEI. Here the CDR3 DNA reads TGTGCCAGCAGTGTCAGACAGGGGGACACCATATATTTT. Amino acids: CASSVRQGDTIYF.

V usage is TRBV5-6 and J usage is TRBJ2-7, with 7 bases identical to TRBD1. The ends lost 3 bases at V and 4 bases at J; junction bases unmatched: 4. Germline CDR1 is SGHDT and CDR2 is YYEEEE. The CDR3 sequence is 13 residues long. The CDR3 is CASSSKTGYEQYF. In DNA form, the CDR3 reads TGTGCCAGCAGCTCAAAGACAGGGTACGAGCAGTACTTC. The full variable domain, with the rest looked up from reference TRBV5-6 and TRBJ2-7, is DAGVTQSPTHLIKTRGQQVTLRCSPKSGHDTVSWYQQALGQGPQFIFQYYEEEERQRGNFPDRFSGHQFPNYSSELNVNALLLGDSALYLCASSSKTGYEQYFGPGTRLTVT.

The chain recombines TRBV7-2 with TRBJ1-4; 7 positions agree with TRBD1. Germline CDR1 reads SGHTA; CDR2 reads FQGNSA. The CDR3 is 15 residues long. V shed 5 bases, J shed 8 bases, and the junction held 11 bases outside the gene matches. As DNA, the CDR3 is TGTGCCAGCAGCCCGACAGGGAACCCCGGAGAAAAACTGTTTTTT. It translates to CASSPTGNPGEKLFF.

This chain joins TRBV6-5 and TRBJ1-4; 10 nucleotides line up with TRBD1. Germline loops: CDR1 MNHEY, CDR2 SVGAGI. The CDR3 runs to 14 residues. The V gene end was trimmed by 5 bases and the J gene end by 9 bases; junction bases not matched to a gene: 6. This CDR3 reads CASSTRDRGQKLFF. The CDR3 DNA sequence: TGTGCCAGCAGTACCCGGGACAGGGGACAAAAACTGTTTTTT.

This chain connects TRBV7-6 to TRBJ1-1; 7 bases fit TRBD1. Germline V gene lookup returns CDR1 SGHVS and CDR2 FNYEAQ. This CDR3 spans 14 amino acids. The V gene end was trimmed by 1 base and the J gene end by 1 base; junction bases not matched to a gene: 0. CDR3 amino acids: CASSLGDRNTEAFF. CDR3 DNA: TGTGCCAGCAGCTTAGGGGACAGGAACACTGAAGCTTTCTTT.

The gene calls are TRBV6-1 and TRBJ2-2, with a tentative D call TRBD1 (5 bases). Trimming took off 8 bases at V and 5 bases at J, with 15 bases between the two ends. Germline CDR1 and CDR2: MNHNS and SASEGT. CDR3 length: 14 amino acids. This CDR3 is CASGFLTVTGELFF. CDR3 DNA: TGTGCCAGCGGCTTCTTGACAGTAACCGGGGAGCTGTTTTTT.

The chain combines TRBV25-1 with TRBJ2-2; a weak D match, TRBD1 (6 bases). The CDR3 spans 15 residues. Trimming cost V 5 bases and J 0 bases, with 10 bases left between them. The germline V gene encodes CDR1 MGHDK and CDR2 SYGVNS. DNA of the CDR3: TGTGCCAGCAGTAGGCAGGGGCCGAACACCGGGGAGCTGTTTTTT. Translating gives CASSRQGPNTGELFF.

The chain has TRBV29-1 and TRBJ2-2; D may be TRBD1 (6 bases). V lost 6 bases and J lost 0, with 17 bases in between. CDR3 size: 16 residues. In germline, CDR1 is SQVTM, CDR2 ANQGSEA. CDR3 nucleotide sequence: TGCAGCGTACCCCCACAGGGATCCACGAACACCGGGGAGCTGTTTTTT. This translates into CSVPPQGSTNTGELFF.